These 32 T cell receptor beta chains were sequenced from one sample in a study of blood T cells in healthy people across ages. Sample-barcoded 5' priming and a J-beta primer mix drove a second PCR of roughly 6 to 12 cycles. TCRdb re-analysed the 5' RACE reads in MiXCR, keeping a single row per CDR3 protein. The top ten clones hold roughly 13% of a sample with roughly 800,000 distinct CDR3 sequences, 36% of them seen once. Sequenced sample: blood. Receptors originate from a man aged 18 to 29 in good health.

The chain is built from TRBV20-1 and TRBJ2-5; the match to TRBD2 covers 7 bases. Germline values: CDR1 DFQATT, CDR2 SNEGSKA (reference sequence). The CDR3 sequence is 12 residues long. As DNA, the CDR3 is TGCAGCGGCACTAGCGCCCAAGAGACCCAGTACTTC. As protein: CSGTSAQETQYF.

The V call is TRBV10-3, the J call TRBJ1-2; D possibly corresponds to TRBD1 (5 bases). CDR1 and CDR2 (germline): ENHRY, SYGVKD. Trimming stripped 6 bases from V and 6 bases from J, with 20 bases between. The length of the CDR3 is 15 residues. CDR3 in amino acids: CAIRFSGLERDGYTF. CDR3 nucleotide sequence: TGTGCCATCAGATTCTCGGGGCTAGAGAGGGATGGCTACACCTTC.

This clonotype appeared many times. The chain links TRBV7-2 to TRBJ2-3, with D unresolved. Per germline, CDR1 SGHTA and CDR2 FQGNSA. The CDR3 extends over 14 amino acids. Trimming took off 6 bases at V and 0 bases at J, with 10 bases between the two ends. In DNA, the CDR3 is TGTGCCAGCAGAACACACACTAGCACAGATACGCAGTATTTT. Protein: CASRTHTSTDTQYF.

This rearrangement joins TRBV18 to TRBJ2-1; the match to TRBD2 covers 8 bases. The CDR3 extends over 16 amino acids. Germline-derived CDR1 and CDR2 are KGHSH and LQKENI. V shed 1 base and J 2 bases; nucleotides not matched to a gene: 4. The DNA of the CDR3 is TGTGCCAGCTCACCACTCCCCGGGGGGGCCTACAATGAGCAGTTCTTC. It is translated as CASSPLPGGAYNEQFF.

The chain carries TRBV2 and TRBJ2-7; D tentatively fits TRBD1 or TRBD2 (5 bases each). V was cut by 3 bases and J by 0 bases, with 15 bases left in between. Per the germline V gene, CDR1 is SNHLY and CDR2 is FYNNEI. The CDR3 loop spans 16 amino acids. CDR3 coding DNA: TGTGCCAGCAGTGATTATGGGACCAAAAGCTCCTACGAGCAGTACTTC. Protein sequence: CASSDYGTKSSYEQYF.

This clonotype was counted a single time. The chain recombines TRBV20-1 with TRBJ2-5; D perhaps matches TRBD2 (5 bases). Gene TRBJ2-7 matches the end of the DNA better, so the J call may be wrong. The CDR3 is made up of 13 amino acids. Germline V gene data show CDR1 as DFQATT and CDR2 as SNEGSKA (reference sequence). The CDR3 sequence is CSASGRGKSEQYF. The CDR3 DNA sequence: TGCAGTGCTAGCGGACGGGGAAAGAGCGAGCAGTACTTC.

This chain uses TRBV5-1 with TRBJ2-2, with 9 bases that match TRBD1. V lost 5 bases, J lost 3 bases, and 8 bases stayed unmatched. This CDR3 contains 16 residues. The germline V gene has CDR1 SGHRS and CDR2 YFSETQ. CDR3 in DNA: TGCGCCAGCAGGGATTCGGACAGGGGTTACACCGGGGAGCTGTTTTTT. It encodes CASRDSDRGYTGELFF.

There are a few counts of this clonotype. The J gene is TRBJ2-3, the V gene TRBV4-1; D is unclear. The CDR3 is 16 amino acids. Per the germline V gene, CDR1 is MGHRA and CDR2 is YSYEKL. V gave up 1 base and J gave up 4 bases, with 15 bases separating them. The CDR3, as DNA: TGCGCCAGCAGCCAAGCTGGCACACACGTAGCAGATACGCAGTATTTT. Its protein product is CASSQAGTHVADTQYF.

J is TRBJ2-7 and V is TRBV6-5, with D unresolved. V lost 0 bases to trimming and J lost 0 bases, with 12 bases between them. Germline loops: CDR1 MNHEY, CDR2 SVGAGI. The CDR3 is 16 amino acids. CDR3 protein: CASSYSERASSYEQYF. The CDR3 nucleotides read TGTGCCAGCAGTTACTCGGAGCGCGCCAGCTCCTACGAGCAGTACTTC.

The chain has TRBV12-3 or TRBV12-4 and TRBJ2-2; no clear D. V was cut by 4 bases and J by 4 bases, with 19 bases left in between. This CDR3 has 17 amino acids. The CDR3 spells CASSSALSTSSTGELFF. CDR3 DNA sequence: TGTGCCAGCAGTTCAGCGCTTAGTACGTCGAGCACCGGGGAGCTGTTTTTT.

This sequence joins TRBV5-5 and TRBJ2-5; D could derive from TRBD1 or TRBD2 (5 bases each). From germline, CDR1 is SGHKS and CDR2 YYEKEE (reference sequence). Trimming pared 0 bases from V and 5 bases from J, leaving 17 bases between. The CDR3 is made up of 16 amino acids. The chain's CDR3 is CASSLEGRELGETQYF. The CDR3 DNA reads TGTGCCAGCAGCTTGGAAGGCAGGGAGCTTGGGGAGACCCAGTACTTC.

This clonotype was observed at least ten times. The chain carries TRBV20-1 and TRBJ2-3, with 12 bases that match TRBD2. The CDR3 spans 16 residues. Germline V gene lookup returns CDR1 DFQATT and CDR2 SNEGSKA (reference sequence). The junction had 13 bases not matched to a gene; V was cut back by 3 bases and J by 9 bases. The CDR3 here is CSASPHSGTSGPTQYF. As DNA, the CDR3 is TGCAGTGCTAGCCCTCACTCCGGGACTAGCGGGCCGACGCAGTATTTT.

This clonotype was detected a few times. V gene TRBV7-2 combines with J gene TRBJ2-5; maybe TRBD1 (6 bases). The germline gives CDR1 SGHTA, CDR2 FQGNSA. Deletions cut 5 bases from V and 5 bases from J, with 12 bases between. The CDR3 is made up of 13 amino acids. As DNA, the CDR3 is TGTGCCAGCAGCCGGAACAGGGATGAGACCCAGTACTTC. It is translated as CASSRNRDETQYF.

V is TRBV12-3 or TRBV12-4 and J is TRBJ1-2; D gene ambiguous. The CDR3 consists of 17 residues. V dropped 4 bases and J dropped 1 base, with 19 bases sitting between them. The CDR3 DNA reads TGTGCCAGCAGTTCGCCTGAATCCGACGGTAATAACTATGGCTACACCTTC. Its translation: CASSSPESDGNNYGYTF.

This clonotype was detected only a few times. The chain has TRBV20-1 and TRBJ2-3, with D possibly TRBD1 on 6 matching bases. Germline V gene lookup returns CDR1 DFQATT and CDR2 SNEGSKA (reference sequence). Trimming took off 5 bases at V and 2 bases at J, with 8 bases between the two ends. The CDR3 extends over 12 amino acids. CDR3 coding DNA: TGCAGTGCTTGGGACAACACAGATACGCAGTATTTT. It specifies CSAWDNTDTQYF.

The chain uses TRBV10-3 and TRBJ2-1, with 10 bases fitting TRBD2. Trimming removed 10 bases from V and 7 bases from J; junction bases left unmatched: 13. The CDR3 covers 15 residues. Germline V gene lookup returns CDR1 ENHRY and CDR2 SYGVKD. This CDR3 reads CATQGVGLAVNEQFF. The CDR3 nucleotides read TGTGCCACTCAGGGGGTTGGACTAGCGGTTAATGAGCAGTTCTTC.

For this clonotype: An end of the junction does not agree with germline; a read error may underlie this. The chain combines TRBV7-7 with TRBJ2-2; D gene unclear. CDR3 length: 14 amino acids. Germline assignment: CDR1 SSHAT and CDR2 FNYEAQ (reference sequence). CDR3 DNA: TGTGCTAGCAGCTACCGGGCGAACACCGGGGAGCTGTTTTTT. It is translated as CASSYRANTGELFF.

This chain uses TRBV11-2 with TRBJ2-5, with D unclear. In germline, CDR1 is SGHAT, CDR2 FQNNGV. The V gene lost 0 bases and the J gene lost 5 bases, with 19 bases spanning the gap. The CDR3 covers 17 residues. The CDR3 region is CASSLDLGFGSRETQYF. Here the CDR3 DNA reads TGTGCCAGCAGCTTAGATCTTGGGTTTGGGTCTAGGGAGACCCAGTACTTC.

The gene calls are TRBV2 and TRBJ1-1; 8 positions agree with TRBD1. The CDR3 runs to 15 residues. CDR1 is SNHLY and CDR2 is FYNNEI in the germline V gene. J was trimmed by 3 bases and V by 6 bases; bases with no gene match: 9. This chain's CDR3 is CASRGDRGSYTEAFF. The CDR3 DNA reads TGTGCCAGCAGAGGAGACAGGGGTTCGTACACTGAAGCTTTCTTT. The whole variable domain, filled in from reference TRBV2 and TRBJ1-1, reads EPEVTQTPSHQVTQMGQEVILRCVPISNHLYFYWYRQILGQKVEFLVSFYNNEISEKSEIFDDQFSVERPDGSNFTLKIRSTKLEDSAMYFCASRGDRGSYTEAFFGQGTRLTVV.

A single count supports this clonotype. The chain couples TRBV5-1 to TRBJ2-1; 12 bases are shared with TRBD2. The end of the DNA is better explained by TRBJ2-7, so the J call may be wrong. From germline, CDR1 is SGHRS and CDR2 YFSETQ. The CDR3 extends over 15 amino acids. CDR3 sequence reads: CASSSGLAGSNEQYF. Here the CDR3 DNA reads TGCGCCAGCAGCTCGGGACTAGCGGGTTCCAATGAGCAGTACTTC.

For the CDR3, the DNA is TGCAGTGCTAGAGATCGGGCAATTACAGGATATTATGGCTACACCTTC. Its protein product is CSARDRAITGYYGYTF. V gene TRBV20-1 combines with J gene TRBJ1-2, with TRBD1 as a possible D gene (5 bases). The CDR3 covers 16 residues. Germline V lookup: CDR1 DFQATT, CDR2 SNEGSKA (reference sequence). Trimming cost V 0 bases and J 5 bases, with 19 bases left between them.

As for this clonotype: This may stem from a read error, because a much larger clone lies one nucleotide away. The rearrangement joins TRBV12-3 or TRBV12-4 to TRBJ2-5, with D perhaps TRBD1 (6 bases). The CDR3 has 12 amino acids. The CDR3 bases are TGTACCAGCGGAACAGGGTTAGAGACCCAGTACTTC. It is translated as CTSGTGLETQYF.

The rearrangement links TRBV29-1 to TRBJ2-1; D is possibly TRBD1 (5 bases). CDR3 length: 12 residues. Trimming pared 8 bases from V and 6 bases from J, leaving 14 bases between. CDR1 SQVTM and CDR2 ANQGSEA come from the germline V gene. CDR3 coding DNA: TGCAGCTTCAGCTTAGGGGCCAATGAGCAGTTCTTC. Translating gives CSFSLGANEQFF.

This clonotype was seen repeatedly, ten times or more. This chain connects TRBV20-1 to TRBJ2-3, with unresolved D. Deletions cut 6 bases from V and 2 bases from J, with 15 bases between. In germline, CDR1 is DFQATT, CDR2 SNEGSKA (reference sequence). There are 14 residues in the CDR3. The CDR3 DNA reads TGCAGTGCCCTGTCGCCCTATTTCACAGATACGCAGTATTTT. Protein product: CSALSPYFTDTQYF.

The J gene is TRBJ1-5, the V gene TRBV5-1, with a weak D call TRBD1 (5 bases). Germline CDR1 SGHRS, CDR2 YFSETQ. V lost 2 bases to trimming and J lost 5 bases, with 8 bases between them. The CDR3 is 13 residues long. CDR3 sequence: CASSFREDQPQHF. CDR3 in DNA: TGCGCCAGCAGCTTCAGGGAAGATCAGCCCCAGCATTTT.

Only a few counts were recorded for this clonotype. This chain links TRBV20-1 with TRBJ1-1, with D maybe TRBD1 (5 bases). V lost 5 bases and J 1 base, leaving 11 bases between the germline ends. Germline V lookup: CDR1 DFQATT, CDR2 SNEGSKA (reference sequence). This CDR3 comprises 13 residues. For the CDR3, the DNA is TGCAGTGCTCACGATGGGGGGAACACTGAAGCTTTCTTT. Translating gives CSAHDGGNTEAFF.

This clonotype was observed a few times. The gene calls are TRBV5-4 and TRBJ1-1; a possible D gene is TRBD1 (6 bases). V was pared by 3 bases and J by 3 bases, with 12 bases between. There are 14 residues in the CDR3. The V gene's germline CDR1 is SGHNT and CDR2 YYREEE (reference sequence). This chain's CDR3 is CASSYGQSYTEAFF. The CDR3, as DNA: TGTGCCAGCAGCTACGGACAGTCATACACTGAAGCTTTCTTT.

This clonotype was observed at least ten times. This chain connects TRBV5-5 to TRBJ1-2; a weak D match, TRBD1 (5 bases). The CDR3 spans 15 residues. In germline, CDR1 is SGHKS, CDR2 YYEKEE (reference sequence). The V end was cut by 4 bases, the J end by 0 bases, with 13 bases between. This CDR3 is CASSAGTAANYGYTF. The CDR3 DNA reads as TGTGCCAGCAGCGCCGGGACCGCCGCTAACTATGGCTACACCTTC.

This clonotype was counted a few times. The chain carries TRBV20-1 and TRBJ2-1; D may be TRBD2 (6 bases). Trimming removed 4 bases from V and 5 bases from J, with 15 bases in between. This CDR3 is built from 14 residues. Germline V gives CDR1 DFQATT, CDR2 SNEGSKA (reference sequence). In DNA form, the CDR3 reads TGCAGTGCTACCGTCGGGAGCCGGCACAATGAGCAGTTCTTC. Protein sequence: CSATVGSRHNEQFF.

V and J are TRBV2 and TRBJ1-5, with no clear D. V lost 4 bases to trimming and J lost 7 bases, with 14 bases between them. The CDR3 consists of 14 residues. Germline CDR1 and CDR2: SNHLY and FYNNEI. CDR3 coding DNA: TGTGCCAGCAGTGTGGACGGGATAGGGCAGCCCCAGCATTTT. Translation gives CASSVDGIGQPQHF.

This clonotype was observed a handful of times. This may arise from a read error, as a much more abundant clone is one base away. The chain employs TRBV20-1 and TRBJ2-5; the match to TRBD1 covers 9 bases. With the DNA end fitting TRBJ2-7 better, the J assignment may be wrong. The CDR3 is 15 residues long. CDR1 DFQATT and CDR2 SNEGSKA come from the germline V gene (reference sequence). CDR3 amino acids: CSVSRGGTGSHEQYF. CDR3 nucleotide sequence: TGCAGTGTCTCACGAGGGGGGACAGGGTCGCACGAGCAGTACTTC.

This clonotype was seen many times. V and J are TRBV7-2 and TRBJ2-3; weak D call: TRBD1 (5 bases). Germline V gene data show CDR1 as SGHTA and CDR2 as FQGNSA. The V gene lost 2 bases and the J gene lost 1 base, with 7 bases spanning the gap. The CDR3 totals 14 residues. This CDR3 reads CASSLTTGTDTQYF. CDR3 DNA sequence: TGTGCCAGCAGCTTAACGACAGGCACAGATACGCAGTATTTT.